This T cell receptor (beta chain) was documented in a study of human T cells and chemical hapten exposure (dated by TCRdb to 2020 to 2023). With respect to the entire study: Libraries were pooled for sequencing, and variation in per-sample TCR yields was attributed mainly to small differences in library volumes within the pool. The study tracked peripheral blood TCR repertoire changes in vivo during primary and secondary sensitization to the hapten diphenylcyclopropenone (DPC) in alopecia patients. For every blood RNA sample, sequencing covered both the TCR alpha and TCR beta chains.

The time point label for this specimen denotes: healthy volunteer bleed at 2 weeks. Total RNA was extracted from unfractionated whole blood collected in Tempus Blood RNA tubes. As TCR sequencing controls, roughly 5 healthy volunteers were used, with blood taken at day 0, 2 weeks and 6 weeks. Study-wide findings and limitations: The number of TCRs above 1 in 1000 frequency did not change with DPC sensitization; there was no evidence of global repertoire structure alterations. Repeated subsampling changed both the strength of the expansion versus patch-test correlation and the threshold at which that correlation became significant.

Worth noting for this clonotype: Its antigen target is currently unknown. The input lacks base qualities; no much larger clone sits a single base away.

The receptor library was made with RACE. Sequenced using a NextSeq 500. During library preparation, unique molecular identifiers were attached to individual cDNA molecules so that TCRs could be counted in a quantitative, reproducible way. Regarding the original processing steps: The median number of TCRs per sample was roughly 100,000, ranging from about 20,000 to 690,600. The Decombinator software suite was used to annotate the V, J and CDR3 of the TCR reads. Every sample was subsampled to the same number of TCRs (28,000) for the PS versus PT1 abundance plots. TCRs were defined as expanded if absent before sensitization and observed at least eight times at the 2-week time point. In-frame beta chains were kept once TCRdb had trimmed the public reads at Q25 with fastp and called clones with MiXCR. When rows share a CDR3 protein, they turn into one entry using the most common DNA and genes. TCRdb assigned the V and J calls; the authors' analysis was not used. This sample comprises around 45,000 distinct CDR3 sequences, about 4.1% of them detected only once. The top ten clonotypes cover under 7% of the sample.

The sample comprised whole blood. The receptor's source is a human donor in good health. Some clones in this sample may be carry-over from other donors' samples.

The CDR3 corresponds to CASRPQGADYNEQFF. The DNA sequence is TGTGCCAGCAGGCCACAGGGGGCGGATTACAATGAGCAGTTCTTC. Here the chain combines TRBV28 and TRBJ2-1, with 9 bases aligning to TRBD1. There are 15 amino acids in the CDR3, from cysteine to phenylalanine inclusive. The entry retains the CDR3 DNA only, 45 bases that are in frame from base 1. V loses 6 bases at its end and J loses 4 bases; junction bases beyond the gene matches: 7. CDR1 and CDR2, per the germline V gene, are MDHEN and SYDVKM.